The 13 T cell receptor beta chains presented below share a single source sample, sequenced in a study of blood T cell repertoires in COVID-19. The repertoire was sequenced with immunoSEQ multiplex PCR; TCRdb's copy has only in-frame clones and lacks some. There are around 68,000 clones in the sample; 80% to 90% occur only once, and approximately 2.9% lies in the top ten. Specimen: peripheral blood. The receptors originated from a man in his fifties or sixties with acute or convalescent COVID-19.

The V call is TRBV9, the J call TRBJ2-1; no definite D call. The CDR3 is 15 amino acids. Germline V lookup: CDR1 SGDLS, CDR2 YYNGEE. V lost 2 bases and J lost 0, with 9 bases in between. CDR3 coding DNA: TGTGCCAGCAGCGTTACGCAGAACTCCTACAATGAGCAGTTCTTC. This encodes CASSVTQNSYNEQFF.

The chain couples TRBV7-2 to TRBJ2-3; 7 bases line up with TRBD2. J lost 5 bases, V lost 1 base, and 9 bases had no gene match. Looked up from germline, CDR1 is SGHTA and CDR2 is FQGNSA. The CDR3 totals 16 residues. The CDR3 DNA follows: TGTGCCAGCAGCTTAGTTGGGGCGGGAGTGGAAGATACGCAGTATTTT. This gives the protein CASSLVGAGVEDTQYF.

The J gene is TRBJ1-2, the V gene TRBV7-2, with D possibly matching TRBD1 (6 bases). This CDR3 spans 13 amino acids. Trimming cost V 1 base and J 8 bases, with 11 bases left between them. The germline gives CDR1 SGHTA, CDR2 FQGNSA. Here the CDR3 reads CASSLGGTRGYTF. The DNA of the CDR3 is TGTGCCAGCAGCTTAGGGGGGACACGCGGCTACACCTTC.

The CDR3 DNA is TGTGCCAGCAGTTTAGGGTCGGTTCAGCCCCAGCATTTT. Its protein product is CASSLGSVQPQHF. The gene calls are TRBV12-3 or TRBV12-4 and TRBJ1-5, with D unclear. The CDR3 covers 13 residues. V was shortened by 1 base and J by 6 bases, with 7 bases between the two germline ends.

This clone was observed a few times. The genes are TRBV7-9 and TRBJ1-5; D remains ambiguous. Trimming cost V 2 bases and J 4 bases, with 6 bases left between them. The CDR3 has 13 amino acids. Germline-derived CDR1 and CDR2 are SEHNR and FQNEAQ (reference sequence). CDR3 sequence: CASSLSGNQPQHF. As DNA, the CDR3 is TGTGCCAGCAGCTTATCAGGAAATCAGCCCCAGCATTTT. The full variable domain, with the rest looked up from reference TRBV7-9 and TRBJ1-5, is DTGVSQNPRHKITKRGQNVTFRCDPISEHNRLYWYRQTLGQGPEFLTYFQNEAQLEKSRLLSDRFSAERPKGSFSTLEIQRTEQGDSAMYLCASSLSGNQPQHFGDGTRLSIL.

V and J are TRBV6-2 or TRBV6-3 and TRBJ2-7; TRBD1 aligns across 7 bases. The germline V gene encodes CDR1 MNHEY and CDR2 SVGEGT. This CDR3 spans 13 amino acids. J gave up 6 bases and V 0 bases, and 2 bases lay outside the gene matches. CDR3 sequence (DNA): TGTGCCAGCAGTTACTCGAGACAGGGCGAGCAGTACGTC. This encodes CASSYSRQGEQYV.

The V call is TRBV11-3, the J call TRBJ2-1, with D unclear. V lost 0 bases to trimming and J lost 13 bases, with 10 bases between them. The CDR3 has 12 residues. Germline CDR1 is SGHNT and CDR2 is YENEEA. The CDR3 nucleotides read TGTGCCAGCAGCTTAGATCAGGCCCTACAGTTCTTC. This gives the protein CASSLDQALQFF. The whole variable domain, remainder taken from reference TRBV11-3 and TRBJ2-1, is EAGVVQSPRYKIIEKKQPVAFWCNPISGHNTLYWYLQNLGQGPELLIRYENEEAVDDSQLPKDRFSAERLKGVDSTLKIQPAELGDSAVYLCASSLDQALQFFGPGTRLTVL.

The chain is built from TRBV29-1 and TRBJ2-7; 9 nucleotides match TRBD2. The CDR3 runs 13 residues. In germline, CDR1 is SQVTM, CDR2 ANQGSEA. V gave up 4 bases and J gave up 4 bases; unmatched junction bases: 5. This CDR3 reads CSVVTSGVYEQYF. The CDR3 DNA sequence: TGCAGCGTTGTGACTAGCGGAGTTTACGAGCAGTACTTC.

The V gene is TRBV18, the J gene TRBJ1-4, with D unresolved. The CDR3 spans 13 residues. Germline CDR1 reads KGHSH; CDR2 reads LQKENI. The V gene lost 3 bases and the J gene lost 7 bases, with 9 bases spanning the gap. The CDR3 region has the DNA TGTGCCAGCTCACCTGCGGTCAGTGAAAAACTGTTTTTT. It is translated as CASSPAVSEKLFF.

J is TRBJ2-5 and V is TRBV28, with 7 bases matching TRBD2. CDR3 length: 17 residues. Germline V gives CDR1 MDHEN, CDR2 SYDVKM. V lost 5 bases, J lost 4 bases, and 16 bases stayed unmatched. The CDR3 coding sequence is TGTGCCAGCAGTGCCTCCCAAATGGCGGGAGTAGCAGAGACCCAGTACTTC. Residues: CASSASQMAGVAETQYF.

The chain uses TRBV7-9 and TRBJ2-2; D is possibly TRBD1 (6 bases). V was trimmed by 5 bases and J by 7 bases, leaving 17 bases between them. The length of the CDR3 is 15 residues. Germline CDR1 is SEHNR and CDR2 is FQNEAQ (reference sequence). Written as DNA, the CDR3 is TGTGCCAGCAGCCTAAGTCTCAGGGGCGGCGGGGAGCTGTTTTTT. It yields the protein CASSLSLRGGGELFF.

This clone has a single count. The rearrangement uses TRBV4-3 and TRBJ1-6, with TRBD1 matching over 7 bases. Germline V lookup: CDR1 LGHNA, CDR2 YSLEER. CDR3 length equals 15 residues. Trimming took 0 bases from V and 8 from J; bases not matched to a gene: 4. CDR3 region: CASSQEDRRYSPLHF. The CDR3 DNA sequence: TGCGCCAGCAGCCAAGAGGACAGGCGGTATTCACCCCTCCACTTT.

The genes are TRBV5-1 and TRBJ2-2; weak D call: TRBD1 (6 bases). Trimming removed 3 bases at V and 5 bases at J, with 11 bases between. CDR3 length equals 14 residues. Looked up from germline, CDR1 is SGHRS and CDR2 is YFSETQ. CDR3 amino acids: CASSSYQGTGELFF. The CDR3 DNA is TGCGCCAGCAGCTCATATCAGGGGACCGGGGAGCTGTTTTTT.